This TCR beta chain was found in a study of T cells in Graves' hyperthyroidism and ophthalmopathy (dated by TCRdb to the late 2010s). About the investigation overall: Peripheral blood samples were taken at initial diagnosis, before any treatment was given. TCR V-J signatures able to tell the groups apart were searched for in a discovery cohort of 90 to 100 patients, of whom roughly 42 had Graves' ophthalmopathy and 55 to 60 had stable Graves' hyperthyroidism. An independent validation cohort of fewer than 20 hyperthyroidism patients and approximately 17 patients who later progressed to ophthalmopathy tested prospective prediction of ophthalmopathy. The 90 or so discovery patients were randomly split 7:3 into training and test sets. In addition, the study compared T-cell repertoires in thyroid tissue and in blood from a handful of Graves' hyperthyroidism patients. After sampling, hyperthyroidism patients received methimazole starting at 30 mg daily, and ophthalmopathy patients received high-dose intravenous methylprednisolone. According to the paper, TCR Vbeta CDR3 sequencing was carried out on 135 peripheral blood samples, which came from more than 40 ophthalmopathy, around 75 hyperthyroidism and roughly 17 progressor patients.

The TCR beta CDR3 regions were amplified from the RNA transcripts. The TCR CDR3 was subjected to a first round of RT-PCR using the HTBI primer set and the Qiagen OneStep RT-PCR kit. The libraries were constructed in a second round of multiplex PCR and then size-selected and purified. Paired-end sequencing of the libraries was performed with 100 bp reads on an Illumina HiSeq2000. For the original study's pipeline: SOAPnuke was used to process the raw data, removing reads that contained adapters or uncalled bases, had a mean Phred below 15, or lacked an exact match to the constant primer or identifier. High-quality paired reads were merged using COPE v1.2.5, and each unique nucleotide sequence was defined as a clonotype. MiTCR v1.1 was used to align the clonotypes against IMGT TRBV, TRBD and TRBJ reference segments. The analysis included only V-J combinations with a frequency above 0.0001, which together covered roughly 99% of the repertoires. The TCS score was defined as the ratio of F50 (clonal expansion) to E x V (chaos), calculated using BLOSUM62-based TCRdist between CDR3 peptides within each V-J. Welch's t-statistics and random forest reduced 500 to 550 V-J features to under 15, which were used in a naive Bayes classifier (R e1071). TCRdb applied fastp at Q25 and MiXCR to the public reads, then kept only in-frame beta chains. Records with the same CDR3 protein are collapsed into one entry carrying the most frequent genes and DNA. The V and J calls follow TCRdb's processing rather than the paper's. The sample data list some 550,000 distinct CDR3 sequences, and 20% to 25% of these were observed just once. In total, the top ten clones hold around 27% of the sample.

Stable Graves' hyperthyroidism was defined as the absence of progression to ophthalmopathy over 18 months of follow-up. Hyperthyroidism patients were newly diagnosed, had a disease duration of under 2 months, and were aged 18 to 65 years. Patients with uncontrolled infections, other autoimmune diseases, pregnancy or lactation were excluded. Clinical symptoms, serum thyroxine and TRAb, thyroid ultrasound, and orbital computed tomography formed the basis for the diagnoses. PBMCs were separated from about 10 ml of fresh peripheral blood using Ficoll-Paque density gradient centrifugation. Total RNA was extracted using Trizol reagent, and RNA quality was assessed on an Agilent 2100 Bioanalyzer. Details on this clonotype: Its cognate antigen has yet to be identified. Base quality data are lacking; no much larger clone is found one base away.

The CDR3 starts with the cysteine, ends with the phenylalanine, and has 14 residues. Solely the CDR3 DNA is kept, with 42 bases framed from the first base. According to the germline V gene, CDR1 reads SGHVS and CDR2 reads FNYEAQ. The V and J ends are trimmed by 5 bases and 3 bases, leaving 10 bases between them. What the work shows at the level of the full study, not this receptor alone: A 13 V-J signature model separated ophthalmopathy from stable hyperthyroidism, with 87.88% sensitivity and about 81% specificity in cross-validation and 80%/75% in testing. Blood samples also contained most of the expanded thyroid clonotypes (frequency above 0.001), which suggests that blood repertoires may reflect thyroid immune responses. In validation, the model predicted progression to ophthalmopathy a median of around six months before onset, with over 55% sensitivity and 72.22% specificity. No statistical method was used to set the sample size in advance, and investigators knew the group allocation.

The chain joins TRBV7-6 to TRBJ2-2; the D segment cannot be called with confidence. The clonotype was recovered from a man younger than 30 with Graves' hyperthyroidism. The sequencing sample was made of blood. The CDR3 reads CASSEPSYTGELFF. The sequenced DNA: TGTGCCAGCAGCGAGCCTTCTTACACCGGGGAGCTGTTTTTT.